Listed below are T cell receptor beta chains from one sample, sequenced in a study of shared clonotypes between healthy human individuals. Using immunoSEQ multiplex PCR, the repertoire was profiled, and TCRdb retains in-frame clones only, with some absent. The sample lists nearly 1,000,000 clones; approximately 80% were seen once. The sequenced sample consisted of memory CD4+ T cells sorted from blood. The receptors were gathered from a young man in good health. The conserved cysteine and the conserved F or W are not part of the CDR3 here. The order of the fields is CDR3 protein, V gene, clone size. Expanded clones get a size class; other rows say once, few or many, or leave the size out.

CDR3 protein: ASSYEAF
V gene: TRBV6-5
clone size: few

CDR3 protein: ASSVSIDPEKLF
V gene: TRBV9
clone size: once

CDR3 protein: ASSGPGANEQF
V gene: TRBV5-1
clone size: once

CDR3 protein: ASSPQTLAVHEQY
V gene: TRBV18
clone size: -

CDR3 protein: AWGDREDSPLH
V gene: TRBV30
clone size: few

CDR3 protein: SVGTANYGYT
V gene: TRBV29-1
clone size: -

CDR3 protein: ASTPEGTANYGYT
V gene: TRBV19
clone size: -

CDR3 protein: ASRGAGGRSGGELF
V gene: TRBV28
clone size: -

CDR3 protein: ASSEEADTQY
V gene: TRBV6-1
clone size: -

CDR3 protein: ASSFAGPTEAF
V gene: TRBV5-1
clone size: -

CDR3 protein: ASSESGGAALDTQY
V gene: TRBV10-2
clone size: -

CDR3 protein: ATSGTSGPEY
V gene: TRBV27
clone size: -

CDR3 protein: ASSLEIEGTGPQH
V gene: TRBV7-8
clone size: -

CDR3 protein: SVRFLNEKLF
V gene: TRBV29-1
clone size: -

CDR3 protein: ASRDRRTEAF
V gene: TRBV5-1
clone size: -

CDR3 protein: ASSFNGNTIY
V gene: TRBV7-2
clone size: -

CDR3 protein: ASSQYAGTSGRYHEQY
V gene: TRBV4-3
clone size: -

CDR3 protein: ASSVLAGTNEQF
V gene: TRBV6-1
clone size: once

CDR3 protein: ASSEVDRLYGYT
V gene: TRBV6-1
clone size: few

CDR3 protein: AISESTASGSIQETQY
V gene: TRBV10-3
clone size: -

CDR3 protein: AINHEGVGYEQY
V gene: TRBV10-3
clone size: once

CDR3 protein: ASSIRGPGANVLT
V gene: TRBV19
clone size: -

CDR3 protein: ASSYDRNQPQH
V gene: TRBV5-1
clone size: -

CDR3 protein: ASSDPDIQNTEAF
V gene: TRBV2
clone size: once

CDR3 protein: ASSVQGGKLF
V gene: TRBV2
clone size: few

CDR3 protein: ASSLRQGGEKLF
V gene: TRBV5-4
clone size: few

CDR3 protein: AWTFSRGAVGDTQY
V gene: TRBV30
clone size: once

CDR3 protein: ASSKETGTRNQPQH
V gene: TRBV2
clone size: -

CDR3 protein: ASEGGAVPYEQY
V gene: TRBV11-1
clone size: -

CDR3 protein: ASSFLGHKNTEAF
V gene: TRBV5-6
clone size: -

CDR3 protein: ASRSWQGHEQY
V gene: TRBV6-5
clone size: -

CDR3 protein: AWSDPGSGNEQY
V gene: TRBV30
clone size: -

CDR3 protein: ASSLRRSTDTQY
V gene: TRBV27
clone size: -

CDR3 protein: ASSRVNQETQY
V gene: TRBV6-5
clone size: -

CDR3 protein: SAKRDYEQY
V gene: TRBV20-1
clone size: once

CDR3 protein: ASRGSPGSPQH
V gene: TRBV6-1
clone size: -

CDR3 protein: ASSPLAGGADTQY
V gene: TRBV5-1
clone size: -

CDR3 protein: ATTSGEMNTEAF
V gene: TRBV5-5
clone size: -

CDR3 protein: ASSQLAGTQETQY
V gene: TRBV4-1
clone size: once

CDR3 protein: ASSQASSPGLAGGETQY
V gene: TRBV4-1
clone size: -

CDR3 protein: ASSSRPGHTEAF
V gene: TRBV28
clone size: -

CDR3 protein: ASSKDSSNQPQH
V gene: TRBV7-2
clone size: -

CDR3 protein: AWRYQVNTEAF
V gene: TRBV30
clone size: -

CDR3 protein: ASSLPSGANTEAF
V gene: TRBV18
clone size: -

CDR3 protein: ASSQGGSKQY
V gene: TRBV14
clone size: -

CDR3 protein: ASSLERGLNTEAF
V gene: TRBV5-1
clone size: -

CDR3 protein: ASSPTKSNSPLH
V gene: TRBV6-6
clone size: -

CDR3 protein: ASSSGGTYNEQF
V gene: TRBV11-3
clone size: -

CDR3 protein: ASSIRQKDLMAELF
V gene: TRBV13
clone size: -

CDR3 protein: ASSLSTRGDQPQH
V gene: TRBV27
clone size: -